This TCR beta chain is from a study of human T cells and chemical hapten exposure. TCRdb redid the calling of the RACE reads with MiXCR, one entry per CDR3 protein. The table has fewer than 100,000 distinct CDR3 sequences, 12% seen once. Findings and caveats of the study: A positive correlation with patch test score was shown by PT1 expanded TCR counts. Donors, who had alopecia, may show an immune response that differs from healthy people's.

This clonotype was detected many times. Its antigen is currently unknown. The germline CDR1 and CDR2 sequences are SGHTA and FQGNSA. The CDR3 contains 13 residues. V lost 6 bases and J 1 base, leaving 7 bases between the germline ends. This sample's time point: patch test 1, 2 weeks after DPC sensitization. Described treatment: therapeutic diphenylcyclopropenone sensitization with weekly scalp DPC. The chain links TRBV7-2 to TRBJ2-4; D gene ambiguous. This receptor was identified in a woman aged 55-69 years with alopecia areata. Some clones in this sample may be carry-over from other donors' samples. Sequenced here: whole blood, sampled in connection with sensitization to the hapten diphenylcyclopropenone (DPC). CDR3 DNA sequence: TGTGCCAGCAGGCCCTCCGCCAAAAACATTCAGTACTTC. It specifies CASRPSAKNIQYF.